The 20 T cell receptor beta chains presented below share a single source sample, sequenced in a study of neurological immune-mediated disorders. Time point indicated: longitudinal time-point 3. Each CDR3 protein is one row after TCRdb ran MiXCR on the 5' RACE reads. In the table there are 43,000 or so distinct CDR3 sequences, roughly 13% of which are singletons. The sample comprised PBMCs. These receptors all come from a man younger than 45 in good health.

The chain combines TRBV5-1 with TRBJ2-3, with 11 bases that match TRBD2. The CDR3 is 20 residues long. J lost 3 bases, V lost 3 bases, and 18 bases had no gene match. Germline V lookup: CDR1 SGHRS, CDR2 YFSETQ. This CDR3 reads CASSSTSGNTGQGSTDTQYF. CDR3 coding DNA: TGCGCCAGCAGCTCGACTAGCGGGAACACCGGGCAGGGGAGTACAGATACGCAGTATTTT.

Ten or more counts support this clonotype. V is TRBV10-3 and J is TRBJ2-2; D remains unclear. Trimming pared 0 bases from V and 4 bases from J, leaving 3 bases between. In germline, CDR1 is ENHRY, CDR2 SYGVKD. The CDR3 length is 13 residues. The DNA for the CDR3 is TGTGCCATCAGTGAGTCCCCCACCGGGGAGCTGTTTTTT. Its translation: CAISESPTGELFF.

This clonotype was recorded many times. The gene calls are TRBV12-3 or TRBV12-4 and TRBJ1-3; TRBD1 agrees at 8 bases. The trim removed 5 bases at V and 1 base at J, leaving 1 base unmatched. The CDR3 contains 14 residues. The CDR3 is CASSRTGSGNTIYF. DNA of the CDR3: TGTGCCAGCAGTCGGACAGGGTCTGGAAACACCATATATTTT.

Many counts were recorded for this clonotype. This rearrangement joins TRBV7-8 to TRBJ2-3; 9 bases line up with TRBD2. CDR1 SGHVS and CDR2 FQNEAQ come from the germline V gene. V dropped 4 bases and J dropped 4; count of bases not matched to a gene: 6. The CDR3 has 15 amino acids. The CDR3 sequence: CASSSNRLAADTQYF. The DNA for the CDR3 is TGTGCCAGCAGCTCCAACCGACTAGCGGCAGATACGCAGTATTTT.

Points on this clonotype: The limits of the CDR3 on the DNA are not certain, so only TCRdb's listed CDR3 is given. The chain employs TRBV5-1 and TRBJ1-1; TRBD1 reflects the table's D call only, with no check against the DNA. Inclusive of both ends, the CDR3 amounts to 14 amino acids. The germline V gene encodes CDR1 SGHRS and CDR2 YFSETQ. Here the CDR3 reads CASSWGPGATEAFF.

In this sample, this clonotype turned up many times. The chain links TRBV11-2 to TRBJ2-2; no clear D gene. Germline V gene data show CDR1 as SGHAT and CDR2 as FQNNGV. This CDR3 has 13 residues. The ends were cut back, 4 bases at V and 6 bases at J, with 9 bases in the middle. CDR3 amino acids: CASSYSLPGELFF. CDR3 nucleotide sequence: TGTGCCAGCAGCTACAGTTTGCCCGGGGAGCTGTTTTTT.

The chain recombines TRBV25-1 with TRBJ1-1, with unresolved D. CDR1 and CDR2 (germline): MGHDK, SYGVNS. The CDR3 totals 12 residues. With 4 bases removed from V and 3 bases from J, the gap between germline ends came to 6 bases. The CDR3 DNA sequence: TGTGCCAGCAGTGGGCAATACACTGAAGCTTTCTTT. Translated: CASSGQYTEAFF.

This clonotype was observed at least ten times. The CDR3, as DNA: TGCGCCAGCAGCTTGGCCGCAGGGGGCAGGGTAACTTCACCCCTCCACTTT. Translated, it gives CASSLAAGGRVTSPLHF. The chain has TRBV5-1 and TRBJ1-6; 8 nucleotides match TRBD1. Germline assignment: CDR1 SGHRS and CDR2 YFSETQ. The CDR3 is 17 residues long. Trimming cost V 0 bases and J 9 bases; bases outside gene matches: 11. Together with reference TRBV5-1 and TRBJ1-6, the CDR3 gives the full variable domain: KAGVTQTPRYLIKTRGQQVTLSCSPISGHRSVSWYQQTPGQGLQFLFEYFSETQRNKGNFPGRFSGRQFSNSRSEMNVSTLELGDSALYLCASSLAAGGRVTSPLHFGNGTRLTVT.

This clonotype was seen many times. One base away lies a much larger clone, so this may be a sequencing read error. This rearrangement joins TRBV7-2 to TRBJ2-3, with TRBD1 as a possible D gene (5 bases). Germline V lookup: CDR1 SGHTA, CDR2 FQGNSA. There are 15 residues in the CDR3. CDR3 nucleotide sequence: TGTGTCAGCAGCGCCGACAGTACCAGCACAGATACGCAGTATTTT. It encodes CVSSADSTSTDTQYF.

Remarks on this clonotype: One junction end does not reproduce the germline sequence, and a read error may be involved. The chain employs TRBV24-1 and TRBJ1-5; 12 bases line up with TRBD1. This CDR3 region has 18 residues. Looked up from germline, CDR1 is KGHDR and CDR2 is SFDVKD. CDR3 protein: CATSDSPGQGAGGQTQHF. The CDR3 nucleotides are TGTGCCACCAGCGATTCCCCGGGACAGGGGGCAGGAGGGCAGACCCAGCATTTT.

This clonotype occurred many times. The chain uses TRBV10-3 and TRBJ2-7; 8 bases map to TRBD1. The CDR3 runs to 14 residues. J lost 5 bases, V lost 4 bases, and 7 bases had no gene match. The germline gives CDR1 ENHRY, CDR2 SYGVKD. CDR3 region: CAISGDRTVHEQYF. CDR3 sequence (DNA): TGTGCCATCAGTGGGGACAGGACGGTCCACGAGCAGTACTTC.

This clonotype was picked up many times. The chain is built from TRBV20-1 and TRBJ2-7, with 7 bases matching TRBD1. Germline assignment: CDR1 DFQATT and CDR2 SNEGSKA (reference sequence). Unmatched junction bases numbered 7, after V lost 6 bases and J lost 5 bases. The CDR3 loop spans 12 amino acids. The DNA for the CDR3 is TGCAGTGCCCAGACACAGGGGAACGAGCAGTACTTC. It is translated as CSAQTQGNEQYF.

This clonotype was observed many times. The rearrangement joins TRBV5-1 to TRBJ2-1; the D gene is possibly TRBD2 (6 bases). Germline lookup yields CDR1 SGHRS and CDR2 YFSETQ. The CDR3 length is 18 residues. Deletions cut 1 base from V and 5 bases from J, with 22 bases between. The DNA of the CDR3 is TGCGCCAGCAGCTTGTATTATGGGGAGGATGCTTTAGACAATGAGCAGTTCTTC. Translating it yields CASSLYYGEDALDNEQFF. The variable domain in full, completed from reference TRBV5-1 and TRBJ2-1, reads KAGVTQTPRYLIKTRGQQVTLSCSPISGHRSVSWYQQTPGQGLQFLFEYFSETQRNKGNFPGRFSGRQFSNSRSEMNVSTLELGDSALYLCASSLYYGEDALDNEQFFGPGTRLTVL.

This clonotype was observed many times. The chain recombines TRBV29-1 with TRBJ2-5, with unresolved D. The germline V gene encodes CDR1 SQVTM and CDR2 ANQGSEA. The V end lost 3 bases, the J end lost 4 bases, and 9 bases lay between the germline ends. The CDR3 sequence is 12 residues long. CDR3 coding DNA: TGCAGCGTTGAGAGCTCCTCAGAGACCCAGTACTTC. Its translation: CSVESSSETQYF.

This clonotype was picked up many times. The chain uses TRBV10-3 and TRBJ2-7; 8 bases align to TRBD1. This CDR3 contains 13 residues. The J segment lost 4 bases and the V segment lost 4 bases, leaving 3 bases of the junction unmatched. In germline, CDR1 is ENHRY, CDR2 SYGVKD. Here the CDR3 reads CAISAGQEYEQYF. The CDR3 coding sequence is TGTGCCATCAGTGCGGGACAGGAGTACGAGCAGTACTTC.

Many counts were recorded for this clonotype. The V call is TRBV7-6, the J call TRBJ2-1; perhaps TRBD2 as D (6 bases). V was cut by 4 bases and J by 7 bases, with 11 bases left in between. The CDR3 has 13 amino acids. Germline CDR1 reads SGHVS; CDR2 reads FNYEAQ. The chain's CDR3 is CASSWDGGNEQFF. CDR3 bases: TGTGCCAGCAGCTGGGACGGAGGGAATGAGCAGTTCTTC. Looking up the rest from reference TRBV7-6 and TRBJ2-1 gives the full variable domain: GAGVSQSPRYKVTKRGQDVALRCDPISGHVSLYWYRQALGQGPEFLTYFNYEAQQDKSGLPNDRFSAERPEGSISTLTIQRTEQRDSAMYRCASSWDGGNEQFFGPGTRLTVL.

This clonotype was seen many times. This chain joins TRBV5-1 and TRBJ2-3, with TRBD1 as a possible D gene (6 bases). Germline assignment: CDR1 SGHRS and CDR2 YFSETQ. Between the trimmed V and J ends, which lost 2 bases and 4 bases, there was a span of 14 bases. This CDR3 spans 15 amino acids. The CDR3 loop is CASSLYGQRPDTQYF. The CDR3, as DNA: TGCGCCAGCAGCTTATACGGACAGAGACCAGATACGCAGTATTTT.

Points on this clonotype: Since a much larger clone is just one base distant, this may be a read error. The chain links TRBV25-1 to TRBJ1-5, with D unclear. The CDR3 is 13 amino acids. The germline V gene has CDR1 MGHDK and CDR2 SYGVNS. Trimming removed 3 bases at V and 10 bases at J, with 13 bases between. This CDR3 is CASSDVGREPQHF. Here the CDR3 DNA reads TGTGCCAGCAGTGATGTGGGGAGGGAACCCCAGCATTTT.

This clonotype has a count of ten or more. The chain recombines TRBV20-1 with TRBJ2-7; 14 bases align to TRBD2. Trimming at V came to 7 bases and at J to 5 bases, leaving 10 bases not matched to a gene. The CDR3 is 15 amino acids. Germline assignment: CDR1 DFQATT and CDR2 SNEGSKA (reference sequence). The CDR3 sequence: CSVGPGTSGSDEQYF. CDR3 nucleotide sequence: TGCAGTGTCGGACCCGGGACTAGCGGGAGTGACGAGCAGTACTTC.

This clonotype was counted at least ten times. The chain combines TRBV10-1 with TRBJ1-2, with D tentatively TRBD1 (5 bases). Trimming took off 2 bases at V and 6 bases at J, with 10 bases between the two ends. From germline, CDR1 is WNHNN and CDR2 SYGVQD (reference sequence). This CDR3 has 13 residues. Here the CDR3 reads CASSENGAHGYTF. The CDR3, as DNA: TGCGCCAGCAGTGAGAACGGGGCCCATGGCTACACCTTC.